These 17 T cell receptor beta chains originate from one sample sequenced in a study of blood T cell repertoires in COVID-19. The table came from immunoSEQ multiplex PCR; TCRdb's copy has only in-frame clones and leaves some out. Of roughly 180,000 clones in the sample, 84% are singletons; the top ten hold about 8%. Input material: peripheral blood. The receptors stem from a man aged 35-49 years who had recovered from COVID-19.

This clone was observed a single time. The V and J genes are TRBV7-9 and TRBJ1-1, with 7 nucleotides matching TRBD1. Per germline, CDR1 SEHNR and CDR2 FQNEAQ (reference sequence). The CDR3 covers 12 residues. Unmatched junction bases numbered 7, after V lost 11 bases and J lost 4 bases. In DNA form, the CDR3 reads TGTGCCGCCGGGACAGCTGGCACTGAAGCTTTCTTT. Protein sequence: CAAGTAGTEAFF.

This clone has just a few counts. The V call is TRBV10-1, the J call TRBJ2-1; TRBD1 might be the D (5 bases). V was shortened by 0 bases and J by 8 bases, with 14 bases between the two germline ends. The CDR3 runs to 15 residues. Germline values: CDR1 WNHNN, CDR2 SYGVQD (reference sequence). The CDR3 reads CASSESPGLGDEQFF. CDR3 in DNA: TGCGCCAGCAGTGAGTCGCCCGGGCTAGGGGATGAGCAGTTCTTC.

The J gene is TRBJ2-7, the V gene TRBV5-1, with 8 positions matching TRBD1. V lost 0 bases to trimming and J lost 0 bases; unmatched junction nucleotides: 5. Germline V CDR1 and CDR2: SGHRS, YFSETQ. The CDR3 is 16 amino acids. CDR3 in DNA: TGCGCCAGCAGCTTGGGGGGGACAGGCCCCTCCTACGAGCAGTACTTC. It codes for CASSLGGTGPSYEQYF. Based on the CDR3 plus reference TRBV5-1 and TRBJ2-7, the full variable domain is KAGVTQTPRYLIKTRGQQVTLSCSPISGHRSVSWYQQTPGQGLQFLFEYFSETQRNKGNFPGRFSGRQFSNSRSEMNVSTLELGDSALYLCASSLGGTGPSYEQYFGPGTRLTVT.

This rearrangement joins TRBV6-2 or TRBV6-3 to TRBJ2-2, with no clear D. CDR1 is MNHEY and CDR2 is SVGEGT in the germline V gene. This CDR3 region has 13 residues. The V and J ends lost 2 bases and 3 bases respectively, with 4 bases between them. CDR3 sequence: CASSYTDTGELFF. CDR3 in DNA: TGTGCCAGCAGTTACACGGACACCGGGGAGCTGTTTTTT.

This rearrangement joins TRBV9 to TRBJ2-7; TRBD2 matches at 8 bases. The germline gives CDR1 SGDLS, CDR2 YYNGEE. Trimming at V came to 3 bases and at J to 0 bases, leaving 8 bases not matched to a gene. The CDR3 is made up of 16 amino acids. CDR3 sequence reads: CASSAPSSGSSYEQYF. The CDR3 nucleotides are TGTGCCAGCAGCGCTCCCTCGAGCGGGAGCTCCTACGAGCAGTACTTC.

This chain uses TRBV5-6 with TRBJ2-3; TRBD2 might be the D (7 bases). The germline V gene encodes CDR1 SGHDT and CDR2 YYEEEE. Deletions cut 4 bases from V and 4 bases from J, with 16 bases between. The length of the CDR3 is 15 residues. In DNA form, the CDR3 reads TGTGCCAGCAGCCCCGGACTAGGGGGGGCAGATACGCAGTATTTT. This encodes CASSPGLGGADTQYF.

This clone was detected only once. J is TRBJ2-5 and V is TRBV6-5; 13 bases fit TRBD2. The CDR3 extends over 13 amino acids. Looked up from germline, CDR1 is MNHEY and CDR2 is SVGAGI. V shed 8 bases, J shed 5 bases, and the junction held 2 bases outside the gene matches. The CDR3 spells CASGLAGVETQYF. The DNA for the CDR3 is TGTGCCAGCGGACTAGCGGGAGTGGAGACCCAGTACTTC.

The chain joins TRBV20-1 to TRBJ2-4, with D possibly TRBD2 on 6 matching bases. This CDR3 has 15 amino acids. The germline V gene encodes CDR1 DFQATT and CDR2 SNEGSKA (reference sequence). Trimming pared 3 bases from V and 4 bases from J, leaving 16 bases between. The CDR3 region has the DNA TGCAGTGCTAGTGAACGGGAGCCGCCAAAAAACATTCAGTACTTC. Amino acid sequence: CSASEREPPKNIQYF.

This clone appeared once. The genes are TRBV29-1 and TRBJ1-2, with D possibly TRBD1 on 6 matching bases. CDR3 length: 14 residues. Germline CDR1 and CDR2: SQVTM and ANQGSEA. V lost 0 bases to trimming and J lost 3 bases, with 11 bases between them. The CDR3 bases are TGCAGCGTTGAAGATCGAGAGGGGGACTATGGCTACACCTTC. Translating gives CSVEDREGDYGYTF. The variable domain in full, with the rest retrieved from reference TRBV29-1 and TRBJ1-2, is SAVISQKPSRDICQRGTSLTIQCQVDSQVTMMFWYRQQPGQSLTLIATANQGSEATYESGFVIDKFPISRPNLTFSTLTVSNMSPEDSSIYLCSVEDREGDYGYTFGSGTRLTVV.

V usage is TRBV30 and J usage is TRBJ1-3, with D unclear. V lost 5 bases and J 4 bases, leaving 6 bases between the germline ends. The germline gives CDR1 GTSNPN, CDR2 SVGIG (reference sequence). The CDR3 loop spans 11 amino acids. CDR3 residues: CAWRLGNTIYF. For the CDR3, the DNA is TGTGCCTGGCGACTCGGAAACACCATATATTTT. The variable domain in full, completed from reference TRBV30 and TRBJ1-3, reads SQTIHQWPATLVQPVGSPLSLECTVEGTSNPNLYWYRQAAGRGLQLLFYSVGIGQISSEVPQNLSASRPQDRQFILSSKKLLLSDSGFYLCAWRLGNTIYFGEGSWLTVV.

This chain connects TRBV4-3 to TRBJ1-1; 9 nucleotides match TRBD1. Germline CDR1 LGHNA, CDR2 YSLEER. This CDR3 has 16 residues. V shed 0 bases, J shed 4 bases, and the junction held 6 bases outside the gene matches. The CDR3 reads CASSQDLNRGLTEAFF. DNA for the CDR3: TGCGCCAGCAGCCAAGATCTCAACAGGGGGCTCACTGAAGCTTTCTTT.

The chain joins TRBV7-3 to TRBJ1-2; no clear D gene. Germline CDR1 reads SGHTA; CDR2 reads FQGTGA. The CDR3 runs to 13 residues. Deletions cut 3 bases from V and 6 bases from J, with 11 bases between. CDR3 sequence: CASSFTEADGYTF. The CDR3, as DNA: TGTGCCAGCAGCTTTACGGAGGCTGATGGCTACACCTTC. Together with reference TRBV7-3 and TRBJ1-2, the CDR3 gives the full variable domain: GAGVSQTPSNKVTEKGKYVELRCDPISGHTALYWYRQSLGQGPEFLIYFQGTGAADDSGLPNDRFFAVRPEGSVSTLKIQRTERGDSAVYLCASSFTEADGYTFGSGTRLTVV.

V gene TRBV3-1 (or the pseudogene TRBV3-2) combines with J gene TRBJ2-2; no definite D call. There are 18 residues in the CDR3. Trimming stripped 0 bases from V and 2 bases from J, with 16 bases between. CDR1 and CDR2 from the germline V gene are LGHDT and YNNKEL (reference sequence). CDR3 sequence: CASSQDVAGEPNTGELFF. CDR3 sequence (DNA): TGTGCCAGCAGCCAAGACGTGGCAGGCGAACCTAACACCGGGGAGCTGTTTTTT.

The rearrangement links TRBV11-2 to TRBJ2-5; 11 bases are a match to TRBD1. This CDR3 is built from 18 residues. Germline-derived CDR1 and CDR2 are SGHAT and FQNNGV. With V trimmed by 6 bases and J by 2 bases, 14 bases remained unmatched. This CDR3 is CASRPGQGAPSLQETQYF. DNA for the CDR3: TGTGCCAGCAGACCCGGACAGGGGGCCCCAAGTTTACAAGAGACCCAGTACTTC. The entire variable domain, with the rest obtained from reference TRBV11-2 and TRBJ2-5, is as follows: EAGVAQSPRYKIIEKRQSVAFWCNPISGHATLYWYQQILGQGPKLLIQFQNNGVVDDSQLPKDRFSAERLKGVDSTLKIQPAKLEDSAVYLCASRPGQGAPSLQETQYFGPGTRLLVL.

The rearrangement joins TRBV10-3 to TRBJ1-6; 8 nucleotides align to TRBD1. CDR3 length: 13 residues. V gave up 6 bases and J gave up 7 bases; unmatched junction bases: 2. Per germline, CDR1 ENHRY and CDR2 SYGVKD. The CDR3 DNA sequence: TGTGCCATCAGCGGACAGGGCAATTCACCCCTCCACTTT. Its protein is CAISGQGNSPLHF.

The chain uses TRBV5-4 and TRBJ2-2; 7 positions agree with TRBD2. Germline assignment: CDR1 SGHNT and CDR2 YYREEE (reference sequence). This CDR3 spans 16 amino acids. With 0 bases clipped from V and 3 bases from J, the junction kept 5 bases outside the gene matches. The CDR3 loop reads CASSLGSSGYTGELFF. For the CDR3, the DNA is TGTGCCAGCAGCTTGGGCTCTAGCGGATACACCGGGGAGCTGTTTTTT.

Worth noting for this clone: A read error may produce the germline difference seen at one junction end. The V gene is TRBV28, the J gene TRBJ1-5; D call uncertain. The CDR3 is 13 residues long. Germline V gene sequence: CDR1 MDHEN, CDR2 SYDVKM. CDR3 bases: TGTGCCACCAGTGTCAATAGCAATCAGCCCCAGCATTTT. Translation gives CATSVNSNQPQHF.